This T cell receptor (beta chain) was retrieved from a study of beta chain features in type 1 diabetes. Looking at the study overall: The patient and healthy donor groups were comparable for age, gender and cell yields.

As every portion of the isolated RNA was reverse transcribed, the sequencing read expressed TCRB transcripts. Data came from immunoSEQ multiplex PCR; TCRdb stores just in-frame clones and leaves some out. Of approximately 38,000 clones in the sample, around 64% are singletons; the top ten hold 2% to 2.5%. The CDR3 consists of 17 residues. V was trimmed by 5 bases and J by 7 bases, leaving 25 bases between them. Germline CDR1 reads SGDLS; CDR2 reads YYNGEE. CD4+ naive, central memory, regulatory and stem cell-like memory cells were sorted via CD45RO/CCR7/CD25/CD127/CD95/CD27. Notes on the study in general: Equally in patients and controls, PCR might preferentially amplify shorter templates.

The table lists this clone with a few counts. Its cognate antigen is unknown. V is TRBV9 and J is TRBJ2-1, with D tentatively TRBD2 (7 bases). Sequencing used Tregs from blood. This clonotype originated in a woman in her twenties or thirties in good health. The DNA for the CDR3 is TGTGCCAGCAGTGGGGGGGCTAGCCGTACGGGGAGGAATGAGCAGTTCTTC. Its protein is CASSGGASRTGRNEQFF.